The T cell receptor (beta chain) described here comes from a study of shared clonotypes between healthy human individuals. Deep-level assay runs were performed. Each subset's genomic DNA was split evenly across several immunoSEQ plates. TCRdb's table, derived via immunoSEQ multiplex PCR, lists solely in-frame clones and lacks some. The table lists 950,000 to 1,100,000 clones, around 82% of them singletons. Comments on this clone: What it binds is unknown.

Study-wide results and limits: Clonotypes which were not shared had lower generation probabilities than clonotypes that all four donors shared. The study generally estimated greater richness for naive than memory subsets.

The V and J ends lost 2 bases and 4 bases respectively, with 12 bases between them. From germline, CDR1 is LGHNA and CDR2 YNFKEQ. The CDR3 contains 15 residues. V and J are TRBV4-2 and TRBJ2-1; a possible D gene is TRBD2 (6 bases). The sequenced sample was memory CD4+ T cells from PBMCs. Sample subset: CD45RA-negative fraction. The receptor was derived from a man between 18 and 29 years old in good health. Some clones in this sample may be carry-over from other donors' samples. The DNA of the CDR3 is TGTGCCAGCAGCCAACTGAGGGCGGGGTACAATGAGCAGTTCTTC. This translates into CASSQLRAGYNEQFF.